Many counts were recorded for the clone carrying this TCR beta chain. The target antigen is unknown. The TCR beta CDR3 regions underwent amplification using RNA transcripts as the source. When the TCR CDR3 underwent first-round RT-PCR, the HTBI primer set was used. TCRdb processed the multiplex PCR reads anew with MiXCR; each CDR3 protein has one entry. The sample consists of hundreds of thousands of distinct CDR3 sequences, roughly 13% of them appearing once. Cells are PBMCs isolated from roughly 10 ml of fresh blood. The data belong to a study of T cells in Graves' hyperthyroidism and ophthalmopathy. Study results and limitations: The blood repertoire included most of the expanded thyroid clonotypes above 0.001.

Per the germline V gene, CDR1 is SGHTA and CDR2 is FQGNSA. There are 14 residues in the CDR3. V lost 2 bases to trimming and J lost 2 bases, with 9 bases between them. The TCR comes from a woman under 40 with Graves' hyperthyroidism that later progressed to Graves' ophthalmopathy. What was sequenced was blood. The V and J genes are TRBV7-2 and TRBJ1-2; D gene uncertain. In DNA form, the CDR3 reads TGTGCCAGCAGCTTAAAGACGGCAAACTATGGCTACACCTTC. Protein product: CASSLKTANYGYTF. Variable domain in full (rest from reference TRBV7-2 and TRBJ1-2): GAGVSQSPSNKVTEKGKDVELRCDPISGHTALYWYRQSLGQGLEFLIYFQGNSAPDKSGLPSDRFSAERTGGSVSTLTIQRTQQEDSAVYLCASSLKTANYGYTFGSGTRLTVV.